The table lists the clone carrying this T cell receptor (beta chain) with many counts. Using a J-beta primer mix together with a sample-barcoded 5' primer, a second PCR was run for about 6 to 12 cycles. TCRdb re-called the 5' RACE reads with MiXCR, one entry per CDR3 protein. The profile covers over 700,000 distinct CDR3 sequences, with roughly 25% appearing a single time and around 9.2% taken by the ten largest. CDR1 MNHNY and CDR2 SVGAGI come from the germline V gene (reference sequence). The ends were cut back, 7 bases at V and 4 bases at J, with 13 bases in the middle. The CDR3 extends over 13 amino acids. The sample comes from a study of blood T cells in healthy people across ages. The sample was also reused in another study, on T cells of mothers and their children.

The sample was blood. This sequence was found in a boy between 10 and 17 years old in good health. The chain is built from TRBV6-6 and TRBJ2-5; weak D call: TRBD2 (5 bases). The CDR3 nucleotides read TGTGCCAGCACGTGGGAGTCGGTAGAGACCCAGTACTTC. Its protein is CASTWESVETQYF.